The rows below give T cell receptor beta chains drawn from one sample of a study of T-cell reconstitution after alpha-beta-depleted transplantation in children. One entry per CDR3 protein, called by TCRdb with MiXCR from the PCR reads. Among tens of thousands of distinct CDR3 sequences listed, about 9% were seen once. Material: PBMCs, mostly from graft donor cells, obtained 60 days after TCRalphabeta/CD19-depleted stem cell transplant. The source of these receptors is a male patient between 2 and 10 years old who had a stem cell transplant for chronic granulomatous disease, so the T cells may come from the graft donor. CDR3s include the opening cysteine and the closing phenylalanine or tryptophan. D genes are given only for firm matches. The listing skips clone size in some rows; elsewhere it reads once, few, many or a size class.

>TRBJ2-5|TRBV7-6|19|many|TRBD1
TGTGCCAGCAGCTTAGCGTTTGGGGACCTTCGACAGGGAAAAGAGACCCAGTACTTC
CASSLAFGDLRQGKETQYF
>TRBJ2-6|TRBV6-2/TRBV6-3|14|few|-
TGTGCCAGCAGCCCAGGGGCTGGGGCCAACGTCCTGACTTTC
CASSPGAGANVLTF
>TRBJ1-5|TRBV20-1|15|many|-
TGCAGTGCTAGCCCGCCAGGCGCCGTCGGCCAGCCCCAGCATTTT
CSASPPGAVGQPQHF
>TRBJ2-5|TRBV7-2|16|many|TRBD2
TGTGCCAGCAGCTTCGGTTTGGGAGGGCCCGGAGAGACCCAGTACTTC
CASSFGLGGPGETQYF
>TRBJ2-2|TRBV20-1|13|many|TRBD2
TGCAGTGCTAGAGCGACTAGCGCCGGGGAGCTGTTTTTT
CSARATSAGELFF
>TRBJ2-3|TRBV11-2|20|many|-
TGTGCCAGCAGCTTAGAGCTGGGCGCGGCAAGCGTTTTTTGGACAGATACGCAGTATTTT
CASSLELGAASVFWTDTQYF
>TRBJ2-3|TRBV9|15|many|TRBD2
TGTGCCAGCAGTCCAGCGGGAGGGTACACAGATACGCAGTATTTT
CASSPAGGYTDTQYF
>TRBJ2-7|TRBV10-1|14|many|-
TGCGCCAGCAGCCGGGACCCCTCCGAGGGTGAGCAGTACTTC
CASSRDPSEGEQYF
>TRBJ2-2|TRBV6-1|12|many|-
TGTGCCAGCAGGGAAATGACCGGGGAGCTGTTTTTT
CASREMTGELFF
>TRBJ2-2|TRBV30|15|many|-
TGTGCCTGGAGTGGGTTCGCCAGGGACACCGGGGAGCTGTTTTTT
CAWSGFARDTGELFF
>TRBJ2-7|TRBV6-7|14|few|TRBD2
TGTGCCAGCAGCCAGGGACTAGCCCCCTACGAGCAGTACTTC
CASSQGLAPYEQYF
>TRBJ1-1|TRBV27|14|-|-
TGTGCCAGCAGTTTAAAGGGGCCCATCACTGAAGCTTTCTTT
CASSLKGPITEAFF
>TRBJ2-1|TRBV11-2|16|many|TRBD2
TGTGCCAGCAGCGGGTCACTAGCGGGAGGGCCCAATGAGCAGTTCTTC
CASSGSLAGGPNEQFF
>TRBJ1-2|TRBV15|12|many|-
TGTGCCACCAGCAGAGGCTCTCTTGGCCACACCTTC
CATSRGSLGHTF
>TRBJ2-1|TRBV3-1|17|-|TRBD1
TGTGCCTCGTGGGGGCAGAGCACACAGGGGAGATTGGATGAGCAGTTCTTC
CASWGQSTQGRLDEQFF
>TRBJ1-2|TRBV5-1|14|many|TRBD1
TGCGCCAGCAGCTTGGGACAGGGATCGAATGGCTACACCTTC
CASSLGQGSNGYTF
>TRBJ2-2|TRBV19|16|many|TRBD2
TGTGCCAGTAGTATTGGACTAGCGGGAGGAGGCGGGGAGCTGTTTTTT
CASSIGLAGGGGELFF
>TRBJ1-3|TRBV11-2|15|many|-
TGTGCCAGCAGCCCAGGGGTCTTCTCTGGAAACACCATATATTTT
CASSPGVFSGNTIYF
>TRBJ2-7|TRBV27|15|few|-
TGTGCCAGCAGTTTTGTGGGGAGACCTTCCTACGAGCAGTACTTC
CASSFVGRPSYEQYF
>TRBJ2-2|TRBV27|17|many|-
TGTGCCAGCAGTTTAGGTACCACAGGGAGGATAGCCGGGGAGCTGTTTTTT
CASSLGTTGRIAGELFF